This T cell receptor (beta chain) derives from a study of cytomegalovirus exposure and HLA in healthy donors (dated by TCRdb to the late 2010s). Context from the whole study: In an earlier analysis of roughly 500 of the donors, less than 350 Gb of sequence data and some 120 million unique TCR beta sequences from roughly 180 million T cells were reported. About five DR-DQ haplotypes were treated as single units for association and clustering because of strong linkage in the cohort. Donor age, sex, ethnicity and CMV serostatus were collected together with the repertoire data. Typing coverage differed by locus: A, B, C, DRB1 and DQB1 were typed in roughly 620-630 donors, DQA1 in about 500, DPA1 in approximately 610, and DPB1 in 450 to 480. A later genetic analysis used genome-wide SNP genotypes for about 55% of the 666 donors, treating that subset as a discovery cohort. An earlier analysis of 500 to 650 of the donors applied high-throughput TCR beta sequencing to assess whether each TCR beta V gene segment acted as functional or pseudogenic. Of the roughly 400 genotyped donors, roughly 76% were placed in the genetic ancestry cluster associated with self-reported Caucasian donors. Using immunosequencing, the study profiled T cell repertoires from 550 to 750 subjects and related those repertoires to cytomegalovirus serostatus. A later analysis re-analyzed previously published TCR beta repertoires from 666 donors and added high-resolution HLA genotyping to study TCR occurrence patterns. About 320 gigabases of sequencing data and tens of millions of unique TCR sequences were included in an early release covering around 650 HLA-typed donors. The aim of the study was to test whether cataloging public T cell receptors could identify signatures of past pathogen exposure. All discovery cohort repertoires had been generated using a single sequencing platform. On average, roughly 250,000 unique TCR beta nucleotide sequences were sequenced per donor among 300 to 500 genotyped donors of the cohort, with roughly 18% of those sequences being non-productive. In the later analysis, no new phenotypic data were used to find candidate immune exposures; instead, reliance was placed on TCR beta sequences and their occurrence across donors. HLA typing included class I and class II loci at four-digit resolution. Along with the roughly 700-subject first cohort, a separate validation cohort of over 90 different subjects was used. High-throughput TCR immunosequencing, statistical association of individual TCRs with disease status, and machine learning were combined to predict cytomegalovirus infection status.

For this chain, trimming is 0 bases at the V end and 6 bases at the J end, and the number of junction bases without a gene match is 8. From the germline V gene, CDR1 is SGHRS and CDR2 is YFSETQ. The CDR3 has 15 amino acids, counting the end cysteine and phenylalanine. Only the CDR3 DNA stays, 45 bases, in frame from base 1. Libraries were made using the immunoSEQ multiplex PCR assay. The multiplex PCR relied on a mix of 60 forward primers for TCR Vbeta segments and 13 reverse primers for TCR Jbeta segments. The CDR3 region of rearranged TCR beta genes was amplified from genomic DNA with a multiplex PCR assay. On the Illumina HiSeq System, the amplified TCR beta libraries were sequenced as 87-base-pair reads. The authors' analysis ran thus. A later analysis tallied 80 million to 95 million unique TCR beta chains across the 600 to 700 repertoires, and approximately 9.9 million of those chains were shared by two or more donors. Raw reads were error-corrected and collapsed into unique sequences with a nearest-neighbor algorithm that merged closely related sequences to remove PCR and sequencing errors. CDR3 sequences were aligned to IMGT reference sequences to assign V, D and J gene segments. For a sequence to be retained, a match of at least six nucleotides was required to both a V gene segment and a J gene segment. Rearrangements were called productive when the CDR3 lacked stop codons and stayed in frame with V and J; all others were non-productive. Following IMGT convention, CDR3 was defined as the stretch from the second conserved V-encoded cysteine up to the conserved J-encoded phenylalanine. The earlier analysis of roughly 590 of the donors excluded sequences that lacked an unambiguous match to a single V gene segment. In an earlier analysis of more than 500 of the donors, a V segment was called functional when productive rearrangements were above 56.7%, and segregating when the standard deviation between donors exceeded 5%. To diagnose cytomegalovirus status from the catalog of TCR beta chain sequences, a statistical classification framework was built. In a later analysis, TCR nucleotide sequences were compared against IMGT/GENE-DB human TR gene sequences so that V and J genes could be assigned. A later analysis assigned CDR3 sequences and most-parsimonious VDJ recombination scenarios with the TCRdist pipeline. In a later analysis, each TCR beta chain was defined by its CDR3 amino acid sequence together with its V-gene family, and reads without a unique V-gene family were excluded. As a way to deal with suspected cross-contamination and a sequencing artifact, a later analysis dropped 450 to 700 nucleotide sequences that were highly shared and had low generation probability. In a later analysis, a clonal expansion index for each public chain was calculated from normalized within-repertoire ranks of inferred template counts. Generation probabilities in a later analysis came from a VDJ recombination model fitted to out-of-frame rearrangements, and those results were checked against IGoR. Hypergeometric tests were used in a later analysis to score TCR-TCR, TCR-HLA and TCR-CMV co-occurrence, with a repertoire-size bias correction applied to the TCR pairs. To estimate false discovery rates, a later analysis permuted the HLA or CMV assignments 20 times. A later analysis grouped co-occurring TCRs with DBSCAN, adding TCRdist sequence similarity when clustering within HLA-allele-positive subsets. For co-occurrence clustering, repertoires with fewer than 30,000 or more than 120,000 public chains were excluded, along with four to six repertoires with anomalous nucleotide sharing. What TCRdb holds here is the immuneACCESS table cut down to in-frame rearrangements. Part of the clones is not present; checked against another copy, under half of the missing clones reflect an unresolved V gene, and the others are unexplained. Clone size and V and J calls were adopted from that table, with D and trimming inferred from the DNA. Recorded for this sample are some 110,000 clones; 10% of them occurred a single time. Roughly 5% of the sample rests with the top ten.

The cohort was made up of hundreds of healthy bone marrow donors. At the time of sampling, all cohort members were nominally healthy, though unrecorded immune exposures were likely present. The donor was CMV seropositive and belonged to the group of more than 250 seropositive cohort members. Every donor gave a peripheral blood sample, and the peripheral blood mononuclear cells from that sample were used for TCR beta sequencing. Genomic DNA extraction from the blood cell samples was performed with the Qiagen DNeasy Blood Extraction Kit. Concerning this clone itself: Its antigen has not been determined. No much larger clonotype is one base removed from it; base qualities were not supplied.

Study-wide conclusions, independent of this receptor: The 87-base-pair reads could not distinguish some IMGT-functional V segments, including TRBV6-2 and TRBV6-3, so those segments were excluded. Most CMV-associated TCR beta chains appeared to be HLA-restricted in a later analysis, and the HLA associations seemed to be driven largely by CMV exposure. A later analysis found that TCR association rates varied across HLA loci, with DRB1 alleles showing the most associated TCRs and HLA-C alleles the fewest. The presence/absence analyses assumed that sequencing depth was roughly uniform across donors, and that assumption may not be true. In both the original and validation cohorts, the classifier was reported to diagnose cytomegalovirus status with high specificity and sensitivity. A group of highly shared sequence variants was considered likely to be a technical artifact of the sequencing pipeline. A later analysis found that HLA-associated TCR beta chains were more clonally expanded and had lower generation probabilities than equally common non-associated chains. A few of the identified cytomegalovirus-associated TCR beta chains were confirmed in vitro to be specific for cytomegalovirus antigens. Compared with the 666-donor mean, donors in an Asian-associated ancestry cluster had fewer N-insertions in productive TCRs, according to a later genetic analysis. A further reported finding was that TCR beta sequences accurately predicted the HLA-A and HLA-B alleles for most subjects in the first cohort. Because counts were too low, some 17 rarely observed V segments, including chromosome 9 orphons, were left out of the earlier analysis of approximately 580 of the donors. According to a later analysis, parvovirus B19, influenza, CMV and Epstein-Barr virus appeared linked to several top co-occurrence clusters. In a later analysis, about 17,000 TCR beta sequences were associated with specific HLA alleles at a false discovery rate of 0.05. For the cohort, immune exposure information was limited to CMV serostatus. The authors suggested that the approach could potentially be generalized to other disease states and immunological phenotypes. This cohort had only TCR beta chains sequenced, and the lack of alpha or paired-chain data limited which features could be detected. When HLA alleles, especially DR and DQ, strongly co-occurred, attributing TCR associations to individual alleles was difficult. Linkage disequilibrium might explain the correlated functional status among segregating V segments, but an unknown experimental factor could not be ruled out. In a later genetic analysis, a missense DCLRE1C variant was associated with V-gene and J-gene trimming of TCR beta chains, and the association was replicated in an independent cohort. Because HLA typing was unavailable for some donors at each locus, only the typed subset was used in association tests. An earlier analysis of around 600 of the donors showed that most TCR beta V segments appeared in productive rearrangements either about 90% or about 30% of the time, which broadly matched IMGT annotations. A total of 150 or so TCR beta chains were listed by the study as associated with cytomegalovirus. While some public TCRs were present in many individuals, most TCR sequences turned up only very rarely across donors.

The sample was PBMCs. The receptor's source is a man aged 40-50 years in good health and CMV-seropositive. The sequence is built from TRBV5-1 and TRBJ1-2; 7 bases in between match TRBD1. DNA sequence: TGCGCCAGCAGCTTGGATGGGGTTACAGGGGATGGCTACACCTTC. Its amino acids are CASSLDGVTGDGYTF.